The 31 T cell receptor beta chains below come from one sample, sequenced in a study of T cell responses to AZD1222 COVID-19 vaccine (TCRdb year 2021). Reading the label with the study, this specimen's time point is: baseline before first vaccination. The library was obtained by the immunoSEQ multiplex PCR assay. TCRdb limited this immuneACCESS table to in-frame rearrangements with V and J called. A share of clones is missing; checked studies link under half to unresolved V genes, and the rest is unexplained. In all, the sample holds about 100,000 clones, and 87% of those were seen once. 2.9% of the sample is taken by the ten largest. The sequencing here drew on peripheral blood, taken on day 0 of AZD1222 vaccination. All receptors come from an adult in good health.

CDR3 residues: CASRKEGQTEKLFF. DNA for the CDR3: TGTGCCAGCAGGAAAGAAGGGCAGACAGAAAAACTGTTTTTT. The chain uses TRBV27 and TRBJ1-4; D remains unclear. There are 14 residues in the CDR3. V was shortened by 6 bases and J by 8 bases, with 16 bases between the two germline ends. CDR1 is MNHEY and CDR2 is SMNVEV in the germline V gene (reference sequence).

This chain joins TRBV4-3 and TRBJ1-2; a weak D match, TRBD1 (5 bases). Trimming took off 0 bases at V and 4 bases at J, with 15 bases between the two ends. This CDR3 contains 16 residues. CDR1 is LGHNA, CDR2 YSLEER, per germline. The CDR3 is CASSQDGAGFLYGYTF. The CDR3, as DNA: TGCGCCAGCAGCCAAGATGGGGCAGGGTTTCTCTATGGCTACACCTTC.

The chain has TRBV7-9 and TRBJ2-7; D is possibly TRBD1 (6 bases). Germline lookup yields CDR1 SEHNR and CDR2 FQNEAQ (reference sequence). The CDR3 runs to 16 residues. Trimming stripped 5 bases from V and 1 base from J, with 18 bases between. The CDR3 DNA sequence: TGTGCCAGCAGCCCCGGCTGGGGGACATCTTCCTACGAGCAGTACTTC. Translated: CASSPGWGTSSYEQYF. Full variable domain (missing parts from reference TRBV7-9 and TRBJ2-7): DTGVSQNPRHKITKRGQNVTFRCDPISEHNRLYWYRQTLGQGPEFLTYFQNEAQLEKSRLLSDRFSAERPKGSFSTLEIQRTEQGDSAMYLCASSPGWGTSSYEQYFGPGTRLTVT.

The chain carries TRBV28 and TRBJ2-7; D is undetermined. The germline gives CDR1 MDHEN, CDR2 SYDVKM. Trimming removed 7 bases from V and 11 bases from J, with 18 bases in between. The CDR3 has 12 residues. The CDR3 DNA follows: TGTGCCAGCACCCTGGGCAACCCTTTGGAGTACTTC. This translates into CASTLGNPLEYF.

The gene calls are TRBV2 and TRBJ2-1; 8 bases line up with TRBD2. With 4 bases clipped from V and 7 bases from J, the junction kept 12 bases outside the gene matches. Per the germline V gene, CDR1 is SNHLY and CDR2 is FYNNEI. The CDR3 is 16 amino acids. CDR3 nucleotides: TGTGCCAGCAGTGCCACCGGGACTAGTTATCCGAATGAGCAGTTCTTC. Protein product: CASSATGTSYPNEQFF.

The chain links TRBV6-5 to TRBJ1-5; possibly TRBD1 for D (5 bases). Trimming left V 6 bases short and J 7 bases short, with 13 bases between. The length of the CDR3 is 13 residues. Germline loops: CDR1 MNHEY, CDR2 SVGAGI. This CDR3 is CASSRQGGQPQHF. The DNA of the CDR3 is TGTGCCAGCAGCAGGCAGGGAGGACAGCCCCAGCATTTT.

The J gene is TRBJ1-6, the V gene TRBV4-3; no clear D. The germline V and J ends were trimmed by 3 bases and 10 bases, with 10 bases remaining between them. Germline V lookup: CDR1 LGHNA, CDR2 YSLEER. The CDR3 has 13 amino acids. The CDR3 bases are TGCGCCAGCAGCCACCGAGGCGGATCACCCCTCCACTTT. It yields the protein CASSHRGGSPLHF.

The J gene is TRBJ1-5, the V gene TRBV7-2, with TRBD1 matching over 7 bases. The CDR3 extends over 13 amino acids. Germline V lookup: CDR1 SGHTA, CDR2 FQGNSA. V dropped 4 bases and J dropped 4; count of bases not matched to a gene: 1. The DNA of the CDR3 is TGTGCCAGCAGCTCACAGGGGAATCAGCCCCAGCATTTT. Translated, it gives CASSSQGNQPQHF.

The V and J genes are TRBV3-1 (or the pseudogene TRBV3-2) and TRBJ2-2, with TRBD2 matching 8 bases. CDR3 length equals 15 residues. Germline CDR1 LGHDT, CDR2 YNNKEL (reference sequence). The V gene end was trimmed by 4 bases and the J gene end by 5 bases; junction bases not matched to a gene: 6. DNA for the CDR3: TGTGCCAGCAGCCCGATGGGCGGGGGGACCGGGGAGCTGTTTTTT. It yields the protein CASSPMGGGTGELFF.

The rearrangement links TRBV18 to TRBJ1-1; no reliable D call. V lost 2 bases and J lost 6, with 19 bases in between. The V gene's germline CDR1 is KGHSH and CDR2 LQKENI. CDR3 length: 16 residues. DNA for the CDR3: TGTGCCAGCTCACCAAAGGCCGGTTTGGTTTTCGCTGAAGCTTTCTTT. This translates into CASSPKAGLVFAEAFF.

The J gene is TRBJ2-1, the V gene TRBV19, with a weak D call TRBD2 (6 bases). The V and J ends lost 7 bases and 6 bases respectively, with 10 bases between them. The germline CDR1 and CDR2 sequences are LNHDA and SQIVND (reference sequence). The CDR3 contains 12 residues. CDR3 region: CASTLGGNEQFF. In nucleotides, the CDR3 is TGTGCCAGTACCTTGGGGGGCAATGAGCAGTTCTTC.

The chain couples TRBV12-5 to TRBJ1-4; D remains ambiguous. V lost 2 bases and J lost 0, with 13 bases in between. The germline V gene encodes CDR1 LGHNT and CDR2 FRNRAP. The CDR3 consists of 17 residues. The CDR3 bases are TGTGCTAGTGGTTTGAACACCGGGTCCCCAACTAATGAAAAACTGTTTTTT. Translating it yields CASGLNTGSPTNEKLFF.

The V and J genes are TRBV5-1 and TRBJ1-2, with a weak D call TRBD1 (5 bases). Germline loops: CDR1 SGHRS, CDR2 YFSETQ. The CDR3 totals 14 residues. The V and J ends lost 0 bases and 8 bases respectively, with 14 bases between them. The CDR3 is CASSLEDPGEGYTF. DNA of the CDR3: TGCGCCAGCAGCTTGGAAGATCCGGGGGAGGGCTACACCTTC.

V and J are TRBV11-3 and TRBJ2-1; 8 bases fit TRBD2. The V segment lost 1 base and the J segment 4 bases; nucleotides outside the gene matches: 12. Germline V gene lookup returns CDR1 SGHNT and CDR2 YENEEA. The CDR3 consists of 18 residues. The CDR3 DNA is TGTGCCAGCAGCTTAGCGGGGGTAGGGCTAGCGGGTTACAATGAGCAGTTCTTC. Encoded protein: CASSLAGVGLAGYNEQFF.

The rearrangement links TRBV6-2 or TRBV6-3 to TRBJ2-2; 10 bases align to TRBD2. With V trimmed by 2 bases and J by 0 bases, 3 bases remained unmatched. Germline V gene data show CDR1 as MNHEY and CDR2 as SVGEGT. The CDR3 is 17 amino acids. CDR3 nucleotides: TGTGCCAGCAGTTACCTAGGACTAGCGGCGAACACCGGGGAGCTGTTTTTT. It specifies CASSYLGLAANTGELFF.

V is TRBV7-9 and J is TRBJ1-2; D is unclear. Trimming cost V 4 bases and J 1 base, with 13 bases left between them. CDR3 length: 15 residues. Per germline, CDR1 SEHNR and CDR2 FQNEAQ (reference sequence). The CDR3 sequence: CASSSSGGDNYGYTF. The CDR3 nucleotides are TGTGCCAGCAGCTCTTCAGGAGGCGATAACTATGGCTACACCTTC.

V usage is TRBV27 and J usage is TRBJ1-1; 10 positions agree with TRBD1. Germline-derived CDR1 and CDR2 are MNHEY and SMNVEV (reference sequence). V was pared by 6 bases and J by 0 bases, with 7 bases of the junction left unmatched. CDR3 length: 16 amino acids. CDR3 in amino acids: CASRPGQGFMNTEAFF. CDR3 DNA sequence: TGTGCCAGCAGGCCGGGACAGGGGTTCATGAACACTGAAGCTTTCTTT.

The genes are TRBV27 and TRBJ2-1, with D unresolved. The V end lost 6 bases, the J end lost 8 bases, and 14 bases lay between the germline ends. CDR1 is MNHEY and CDR2 is SMNVEV in the germline V gene (reference sequence). The CDR3 spans 13 residues. The CDR3 bases are TGTGCCAGCAGGTCGGATAGGAGCGATGAGCAGTTCTTC. Amino acids: CASRSDRSDEQFF.

This chain links TRBV7-2 with TRBJ2-2; D perhaps matches TRBD2 (6 bases). CDR1 and CDR2 (germline): SGHTA, FQGNSA. Between the trimmed V and J ends, which lost 4 bases and 7 bases, there was a span of 10 bases. This CDR3 region has 13 residues. CDR3 sequence: CASSSLRGGELFF. The CDR3 DNA sequence: TGTGCCAGCAGCTCATTGCGGGGCGGGGAGCTGTTTTTT.

The chain employs TRBV5-4 and TRBJ2-3, with TRBD1 matching 7 bases. Unmatched junction bases numbered 1, after V lost 2 bases and J lost 1 base. Germline CDR1 and CDR2: SGHNT and YYREEE (reference sequence). The CDR3 extends over 14 amino acids. CDR3 in DNA: TGTGCCAGCAGCTTCCAGGGGGGCACAGATACGCAGTATTTT. It is translated as CASSFQGGTDTQYF.

The chain links TRBV7-3 to TRBJ2-7; no reliable D call. Trimming shortened V by 3 bases and J by 3 bases, and 9 bases separated the two germline ends. The germline V gene has CDR1 SGHTA and CDR2 FQGTGA. The CDR3 has 13 amino acids. For the CDR3, the DNA is TGTGCCAGCAGCTTTCAAGGGAACTACGAGCAGTACTTC. Its protein is CASSFQGNYEQYF.

In this sample, this clone turned up a few times. The chain combines TRBV6-5 with TRBJ1-5; D is perhaps TRBD1 (6 bases). V was clipped by 8 bases and J by 0 bases, with 11 bases between them. The germline gives CDR1 MNHEY, CDR2 SVGAGI. This CDR3 spans 14 amino acids. The CDR3 DNA is TGTGCCAGCGGAGACAGGTATAGCAATCAGCCCCAGCATTTT. It yields the protein CASGDRYSNQPQHF.

The chain links TRBV2 to TRBJ2-5, with D maybe TRBD2 (6 bases). CDR1 and CDR2 from the germline V gene are SNHLY and FYNNEI. V was pared by 6 bases and J by 5 bases, with 22 bases between. The CDR3 runs 16 residues. The CDR3 loop reads CASRARSIGGRETQYF. The CDR3 DNA sequence: TGTGCCAGCAGGGCCCGTAGCATCGGGGGACGGGAGACCCAGTACTTC.

This chain connects TRBV6-4 to TRBJ2-3; 13 bases match TRBD2. CDR1 MRHNA and CDR2 SNTAGT come from the germline V gene. This CDR3 spans 15 amino acids. Trimming took 3 bases from V and 8 from J; bases not matched to a gene: 5. CDR3 nucleotides: TGTGCCAGCAGTGAATCCGGGACTAGCGGGGTTACGCAGTATTTT. This codes for CASSESGTSGVTQYF.

The V call is TRBV4-1, the J call TRBJ1-3; D may be TRBD1 (6 bases). Trimming took off 0 bases at V and 0 bases at J, with 12 bases between the two ends. The CDR3 spans 17 residues. Looked up from germline, CDR1 is MGHRA and CDR2 is YSYEKL. The CDR3 DNA is TGCGCCAGCAGCCAAGAGGGGGCCGGCTACTCTGGAAACACCATATATTTT. This encodes CASSQEGAGYSGNTIYF.

The genes are TRBV20-1 and TRBJ1-3; no reliable D call. This CDR3 spans 13 amino acids. V lost 3 bases and J 0 bases, leaving 6 bases between the germline ends. The germline V gene encodes CDR1 DFQATT and CDR2 SNEGSKA (reference sequence). CDR3 DNA: TGCAGTGCTAGTAGGATCTCTGGAAACACCATATATTTT. Encoded protein: CSASRISGNTIYF.

The chain recombines TRBV10-1 with TRBJ2-1; D may be TRBD1 (5 bases). The germline V and J ends were trimmed by 0 bases and 9 bases, with 12 bases remaining between them. In germline, CDR1 is WNHNN, CDR2 SYGVQD (reference sequence). The CDR3 runs to 14 residues. The CDR3 DNA reads as TGCGCCAGCAGTGAGTCGAAGGGGTGGGGTGAGCAGTTCTTC. Translation: CASSESKGWGEQFF.

This clone occurred once. J is TRBJ1-2 and V is TRBV5-8; unclear D gene. Germline assignment: CDR1 SGHTS and CDR2 YDEGEE. The V gene lost 0 bases and the J gene lost 0 bases, with 9 bases spanning the gap. The CDR3 sequence is 15 residues long. CDR3: CASSLEAASNYGYTF. In DNA form, the CDR3 reads TGTGCCAGCAGCTTGGAAGCAGCTTCTAACTATGGCTACACCTTC.

This chain uses TRBV12-3 or TRBV12-4 with TRBJ1-4; D is ambiguous. CDR3 length: 12 residues. V was shortened by 4 bases and J by 4 bases, with 4 bases between the two germline ends. CDR3 loop: CASSSFNEKLFF. The CDR3 DNA is TGTGCCAGCAGTTCCTTTAATGAAAAACTGTTTTTT.

The rearrangement uses TRBV6-5 and TRBJ2-2, with D perhaps assigned TRBD1 or TRBD2 (5 bases each). The germline CDR1 and CDR2 sequences are MNHEY and SVGAGI. Trimming took 7 bases from V and 3 from J, leaving 9 bases between them. The CDR3 has 13 amino acids. The CDR3 spells CASTGGDTGELFF. CDR3 coding DNA: TGTGCCAGCACTGGGGGAGACACCGGGGAGCTGTTTTTT.

The chain is built from TRBV7-3 and TRBJ2-1, with D perhaps matching TRBD2 (5 bases). Germline loops: CDR1 SGHTA, CDR2 FQGTGA. V lost 5 bases and J 0 bases, leaving 11 bases between the germline ends. The CDR3 covers 15 residues. The CDR3: CASSKTRASYNEQFF. DNA of the CDR3: TGTGCCAGCAGCAAAACTAGGGCCTCCTACAATGAGCAGTTCTTC.